Listed here are 27 T cell receptor beta chains from one sample, sequenced in a study of shared clonotypes between healthy human individuals (dated by TCRdb to the early 2020s). Receptors were amplified or captured by the immunoSEQ multiplex PCR assay. Drawn from immuneACCESS, this table holds only the in-frame rearrangements with V and J called that TCRdb kept. Clones are partly lost; checked studies trace under half to an unresolved V gene and leave the rest unexplained. This sample is represented by 2 million to 3 million clones; 93% of them were singletons. 0.36% of the sample is in the top ten clones. The specimen was naive CD4+ T cells from PBMCs. In the paper's terms, the cell subset or site label means: CD45RA+ positively selected. The receptors were sampled from a man aged 18 to 29 in good health. Some clones in this sample may be carry-over from other donors' samples.

V usage is TRBV6-6 and J usage is TRBJ1-1; weak D call: TRBD1 (5 bases). V lost 6 bases to trimming and J lost 8 bases, with 16 bases between them. The CDR3 is 13 residues long. Germline V gene sequence: CDR1 MNHNY, CDR2 SVGAGI (reference sequence). This chain's CDR3 is CASRFFGGGEAFF. The CDR3 bases are TGTGCCAGCAGATTTTTCGGGGGAGGGGAAGCTTTCTTT.

The chain couples TRBV2 to TRBJ2-7; D unclear. Germline lookup yields CDR1 SNHLY and CDR2 FYNNEI. There are 12 residues in the CDR3. V was shortened by 8 bases and J by 7 bases, with 15 bases between the two germline ends. CDR3 residues: CASAALRREQYF. CDR3 DNA: TGTGCCAGCGCTGCCTTGCGACGAGAGCAGTACTTC.

The chain has TRBV5-4 and TRBJ2-3; tentatively, D is TRBD1 (6 bases). Germline V gene sequence: CDR1 SGHNT, CDR2 YYREEE (reference sequence). V lost 4 bases and J lost 8, with 14 bases in between. The CDR3 consists of 13 residues. CDR3 DNA: TGTGCCAGCAGCGGGGGCCTGCCCGCTACGCAGTATTTT. This codes for CASSGGLPATQYF.

The chain uses TRBV6-6 and TRBJ1-3, with D possibly being TRBD1 (5 bases). CDR1 and CDR2 (germline): MNHNY, SVGAGI (reference sequence). CDR3 length equals 15 residues. The V gene lost 2 bases and the J gene lost 4 bases, with 12 bases spanning the gap. This CDR3 is CASSYSQTAGNTIYF. As DNA, the CDR3 is TGTGCCAGCAGTTACAGCCAGACAGCGGGAAACACCATATATTTT.

This rearrangement joins TRBV10-3 to TRBJ2-2; TRBD1 or TRBD2 may be the D gene (5 bases each). The CDR3 has 15 amino acids. Trimming removed 9 bases at V and 1 base at J, with 15 bases between. CDR1 is ENHRY, CDR2 SYGVKD, per germline. CDR3 loop: CAISDGTKNTGELFF. CDR3 nucleotides: TGTGCCATAAGCGACGGGACCAAGAACACCGGGGAGCTGTTTTTT.

The chain has TRBV10-3 and TRBJ1-2; perhaps TRBD1 as D (6 bases). Trimming took off 6 bases at V and 4 bases at J, with 9 bases between the two ends. This CDR3 contains 12 residues. CDR1 ENHRY and CDR2 SYGVKD come from the germline V gene. The CDR3 loop is CAISRGTYGYTF. The CDR3 DNA is TGTGCCATCAGCAGGGGCACCTATGGCTACACCTTC.

The chain combines TRBV7-9 with TRBJ2-2, with TRBD1 identical over 8 bases. The length of the CDR3 is 16 residues. Germline-derived CDR1 and CDR2 are SEHNR and FQNEAQ (reference sequence). V shed 5 bases, J shed 5 bases, and the junction held 10 bases outside the gene matches. CDR3 DNA sequence: TGTGCCAGCAGCAAACTTGGACAGGGCGCAACCGGGGAGCTGTTTTTT. Protein: CASSKLGQGATGELFF.

As regards this clone: This CDR3 is also generated by other DNA sequences in the sample. This chain links TRBV5-1 with TRBJ2-7; D unresolved. Germline V gene data show CDR1 as SGHRS and CDR2 as YFSETQ. The germline V and J ends were trimmed by 0 bases and 7 bases, with 5 bases remaining between them. CDR3 length: 11 amino acids. Written as DNA, the CDR3 is TGCGCCAGCAGCTTGGGGGCTGAGCAGTACTTC. It specifies CASSLGAEQYF.

In this sample, this clone turned up a few times. The chain has TRBV2 and TRBJ1-2; no clear D. The ends were cut back, 4 bases at V and 6 bases at J, with 3 bases in the middle. The germline gives CDR1 SNHLY, CDR2 FYNNEI. The CDR3 runs 10 residues. CDR3: CASSVDGYTF. CDR3 in DNA: TGTGCCAGCAGTGTAGATGGCTACACCTTC.

This clone was counted a few times. The chain combines TRBV18 with TRBJ2-2; possibly TRBD1 for D (6 bases). V was shortened by 0 bases and J by 6 bases, with 8 bases between the two germline ends. The CDR3 runs to 14 residues. CDR1 and CDR2 from the germline V gene are KGHSH and LQKENI. CDR3 sequence reads: CASSPPQGPGELFF. CDR3 nucleotide sequence: TGTGCCAGCTCACCACCTCAGGGGCCCGGGGAGCTGTTTTTT.

CDR3 sequence: CASSITGTPQVEAFF. CDR3 DNA sequence: TGTGCCAGTAGTATAACGGGGACACCTCAGGTTGAAGCTTTCTTT. The V gene is TRBV19, the J gene TRBJ1-1; a possible D gene is TRBD1 (6 bases). The CDR3 loop spans 15 amino acids. The V end lost 2 bases, the J end lost 7 bases, and 17 bases lay between the germline ends. Germline values: CDR1 LNHDA, CDR2 SQIVND (reference sequence). Together with reference TRBV19 and TRBJ1-1, the CDR3 gives the full variable domain: DGGITQSPKYLFRKEGQNVTLSCEQNLNHDAMYWYRQDPGQGLRLIYYSQIVNDFQKGDIAEGYSVSREKKESFPLTVTSAQKNPTAFYLCASSITGTPQVEAFFGQGTRLTVV.

V gene TRBV7-9 combines with J gene TRBJ2-7; the D gene is possibly TRBD1 (6 bases). There are 15 residues in the CDR3. Germline V gives CDR1 SEHNR, CDR2 FQNEAQ (reference sequence). Between the trimmed V and J ends, which lost 4 bases and 3 bases, there was a span of 16 bases. CDR3 sequence (DNA): TGTGCCAGCAGCTCCAGGGGTCGTAACGGCTACGAGCAGTACTTC. This encodes CASSSRGRNGYEQYF. Looking up the rest from reference TRBV7-9 and TRBJ2-7 gives the full variable domain: DTGVSQNPRHKITKRGQNVTFRCDPISEHNRLYWYRQTLGQGPEFLTYFQNEAQLEKSRLLSDRFSAERPKGSFSTLEIQRTEQGDSAMYLCASSSRGRNGYEQYFGPGTRLTVT.

The chain recombines TRBV2 with TRBJ2-5; D not resolved. The CDR3 consists of 14 residues. V lost 2 bases to trimming and J lost 0 bases, with 7 bases between them. Germline CDR1 and CDR2: SNHLY and FYNNEI. The CDR3 DNA sequence: TGTGCCAGCAGTGAATTTGCGGACCAAGAGACCCAGTACTTC. This sequence encodes CASSEFADQETQYF.

The chain has TRBV11-2 and TRBJ2-1, with 12 bases identical to TRBD2. Germline CDR1 SGHAT, CDR2 FQNNGV. This CDR3 spans 15 amino acids. V shed 5 bases and J 4 bases; nucleotides not matched to a gene: 3. CDR3 amino acids: CASSDTSGRYNEQFF. CDR3 nucleotide sequence: TGTGCCAGCAGCGATACTAGCGGGAGGTACAATGAGCAGTTCTTC.

Remarks on this clone: The same CDR3 also results from other DNA sequences found in this sample. The rearrangement uses TRBV2 and TRBJ2-1, with TRBD2 matching 8 bases. CDR1 SNHLY and CDR2 FYNNEI come from the germline V gene. Germline trimming cut 5 bases from V and 3 bases from J; bases unmatched to any gene: 6. The CDR3 covers 15 residues. The CDR3 coding sequence is TGTGCCAGCAGTCCAACTAGCGGAAGCTACAATGAGCAGTTCTTC. This translates into CASSPTSGSYNEQFF.

V and J are TRBV12-5 and TRBJ1-1; possible D gene TRBD1, 5 bases. Trimming left V 3 bases short and J 4 bases short, with 9 bases between. Germline CDR1 LGHNT, CDR2 FRNRAP. The CDR3 contains 13 residues. The DNA of the CDR3 is TGTGCTAGTGGTTTAGCTAGGGGCACTGAAGCTTTCTTT. As protein: CASGLARGTEAFF. Together with reference TRBV12-5 and TRBJ1-1, the CDR3 gives the full variable domain: DARVTQTPRHKVTEMGQEVTMRCQPILGHNTVFWYRQTMMQGLELLAYFRNRAPLDDSGMPKDRFSAEMPDATLATLKIQPSEPRDSAVYFCASGLARGTEAFFGQGTRLTVV.

DNA for the CDR3: TGTGCCAGCAGTTTATTTATGGCAGTCCCTGAAGCTTTCTTT. As protein: CASSLFMAVPEAFF. The chain joins TRBV28 to TRBJ1-1; D unresolved. The CDR3 is made up of 14 amino acids. V was shortened by 1 base and J by 6 bases, with 12 bases between the two germline ends. Germline values: CDR1 MDHEN, CDR2 SYDVKM.

The CDR3 DNA reads TGTGCCAGCACCCAATTTACCCCGCATACGCAGTATTTT. This encodes CASTQFTPHTQYF. The genes are TRBV28 and TRBJ2-3; D is unresolved. The CDR3 contains 13 residues. Germline assignment: CDR1 MDHEN and CDR2 SYDVKM. The V end lost 7 bases, the J end lost 7 bases, and 15 bases lay between the germline ends. Filled out from reference TRBV28 and TRBJ2-3, the complete variable domain reads DVKVTQSSRYLVKRTGEKVFLECVQDMDHENMFWYRQDPGLGLRLIYFSYDVKMKEKGDIPEGYSVSREKKERFSLILESASTNQTSMYLCASTQFTPHTQYFGPGTRLTVL.

The rearrangement joins TRBV7-2 to TRBJ2-3; 9 bases are a match to TRBD2. This CDR3 spans 17 amino acids. Germline lookup yields CDR1 SGHTA and CDR2 FQGNSA. The junction had 13 bases not matched to a gene; V was cut back by 6 bases and J by 3 bases. The CDR3 spells CASRVAGARFRTDTQYF. In DNA, the CDR3 is TGTGCCAGCAGAGTAGCGGGAGCACGATTTAGGACAGATACGCAGTATTTT.

The V call is TRBV4-1, the J call TRBJ1-3; 10 nucleotides agree with TRBD1. Germline loops: CDR1 MGHRA, CDR2 YSYEKL. The CDR3 is 14 residues long. The junction had 3 bases not matched to a gene; V was cut back by 4 bases and J by 6 bases. The CDR3 reads CASSRGTGENTIYF. CDR3 coding DNA: TGCGCCAGCAGCCGTGGGACAGGGGAAAACACCATATATTTT.

With respect to this clone: The sample has other DNA sequences that encode this CDR3 too. The rearrangement links TRBV18 to TRBJ1-2; TRBD1 aligns across 7 bases. Unmatched junction bases numbered 1, after V lost 3 bases and J lost 3 bases. Germline CDR1 KGHSH, CDR2 LQKENI. This CDR3 is built from 13 residues. The CDR3 reads CASSPTGDYGYTF. As DNA, the CDR3 is TGTGCCAGCTCACCCACAGGGGACTATGGCTACACCTTC.

The CDR3 coding sequence is TGTGCCAGCAGCTTAAGTACTAGTCCCTACAATGAGCAGTTCTTC. Its protein is CASSLSTSPYNEQFF. The genes are TRBV5-4 and TRBJ2-1, with a possible D match to TRBD2 (5 bases). V lost 2 bases to trimming and J lost 2 bases, with 11 bases between them. Germline-derived CDR1 and CDR2 are SGHNT and YYREEE (reference sequence). The CDR3 runs 15 residues.

The CDR3 reads CASSNSGTSCYEQYF. DNA for the CDR3: TGTGCCAGCAGCAATTCCGGGACTAGCTGCTACGAGCAGTACTTC. The rearrangement uses TRBV21-1 and TRBJ2-7; the D call of TRBD2 is as the table states it, not checked on the DNA. TRBV21-1 is flagged as a pseudogene. The CDR3 covers 15 residues.

J is TRBJ2-4 and V is TRBV5-4, with a possible D match to TRBD2 (6 bases). The V and J ends lost 4 bases and 6 bases respectively, with 14 bases between them. The V gene's germline CDR1 is SGHNT and CDR2 YYREEE (reference sequence). This CDR3 spans 14 amino acids. The CDR3 nucleotides are TGTGCCAGCAGCACCGTGGGGGGTGTAAACATTCAGTACTTC. Translating it yields CASSTVGGVNIQYF.

As for this clone: The identical CDR3 is also encoded by other nucleotide sequences in the sample. V is TRBV5-1 and J is TRBJ1-3, with 7 positions matching TRBD1. Germline lookup yields CDR1 SGHRS and CDR2 YFSETQ. The CDR3 length is 15 residues. V shed 3 bases, J shed 0 bases, and the junction held 3 bases outside the gene matches. The CDR3 spells CASSSGTDSGNTIYF. In DNA form, the CDR3 reads TGCGCCAGCAGCTCGGGGACAGACTCTGGAAACACCATATATTTT.

The rearrangement joins TRBV9 to TRBJ2-7; tentative D call: TRBD1 (5 bases). With 0 bases removed from V and 1 base from J, the gap between germline ends came to 8 bases. The germline V gene has CDR1 SGDLS and CDR2 YYNGEE. The CDR3 runs to 14 residues. CDR3 sequence (DNA): TGTGCCAGCAGCGTAGCAGGGAAGTCCTACGAGCAGTACTTC. Translating it yields CASSVAGKSYEQYF.

The chain employs TRBV5-1 and TRBJ2-2; no reliable D call. This CDR3 region has 15 residues. The V and J ends lost 0 bases and 6 bases respectively, with 12 bases between them. Germline CDR1 reads SGHRS; CDR2 reads YFSETQ. CDR3 bases: TGCGCCAGCAGCTTGGCCCTGGGTCACGCCGGGGAGCTGTTTTTT. Its translation is CASSLALGHAGELFF.